Detailed here is one TCR beta chain. These data originate in a study of cytomegalovirus exposure and HLA in healthy donors. This CDR3 contains 14 residues. V shed 3 bases and J shed 4 bases, with 11 bases lying between them. Germline V gene lookup returns CDR1 MNHEY and CDR2 SMNVEV (reference sequence). Sequencing was performed with immunoSEQ multiplex PCR; in TCRdb, only in-frame clones are kept and a portion is missing. The table records 200,000 to 300,000 clones, 90% of them present only once. The gene calls are TRBV27 and TRBJ2-3, with D unresolved. The sequencing sample was made of PBMCs. This TCR was recovered from a woman in her 30s in good health and CMV-seronegative. For the CDR3, the DNA is TGTGCCAGCAGTTTCGTAGCTAGTCCAGATACGCAGTATTTT. It encodes CASSFVASPDTQYF.